This TCR beta chain is drawn from a study of blood T cell repertoires in COVID-19. Losses at the gene ends were 1 base for V and 5 bases for J; bases not matched to a gene: 5. The CDR3 has 15 amino acids. CDR1 and CDR2 (germline): SEHNR, FQNEAQ (reference sequence). As handled by the study authors: Quantification of nucleated cells was approximated via reference gene primer amplification. Clones were read by immunoSEQ multiplex PCR, and TCRdb kept only the in-frame ones, dropping some. V and J calls and clone size are as listed in that table; D and trimming were resolved from the DNA. The table shows some 170,000 clones, with roughly four fifths occurring only once. Seattle patients were enrolled during active infection and followed longitudinally.

The sequenced sample consisted of peripheral blood. This clonotype was sampled from a woman aged 40 to 55 with COVID-19, enrolled during active disease. This rearrangement joins TRBV7-9 to TRBJ2-5, with 9 bases matching TRBD2. DNA of the CDR3: TGTGCCAGCAGCTTAGAGGGACTAGCTGGGGAGACCCAGTACTTC. Residues: CASSLEGLAGETQYF. The full variable domain, its missing parts supplied by reference TRBV7-9 and TRBJ2-5, is DTGVSQNPRHKITKRGQNVTFRCDPISEHNRLYWYRQTLGQGPEFLTYFQNEAQLEKSRLLSDRFSAERPKGSFSTLEIQRTEQGDSAMYLCASSLEGLAGETQYFGPGTRLLVL.